These 5 T cell receptor beta chains originate from one sample sequenced in a study of blood T cell repertoires in COVID-19. Some clones are missing from TCRdb's copy, which holds only in-frame ones; the method was immunoSEQ multiplex PCR. The data show 250,000 to 350,000 clones, 90% seen once. The source material was peripheral blood. These receptors came from a woman aged 50 to 60 with COVID-19, enrolled during active disease.

Here the CDR3 reads CASSLAGGGYEQYF. For the CDR3, the DNA is TGTGCCAGCAGCTTAGCGGGAGGGGGTTACGAGCAGTACTTC. This sequence joins TRBV7-9 and TRBJ2-7, with a possible D match to TRBD2 (7 bases). The germline CDR1 and CDR2 sequences are SEHNR and FQNEAQ (reference sequence). V gave up 0 bases and J gave up 4 bases, with 10 bases separating them. The CDR3 contains 14 residues.

The gene calls are TRBV9 and TRBJ2-7; 8 bases match TRBD2. There are 16 residues in the CDR3. Germline loops: CDR1 SGDLS, CDR2 YYNGEE. V shed 0 bases and J 4 bases; nucleotides not matched to a gene: 9. CDR3 amino acids: CASSVDPGTRVYEQYF. The CDR3 bases are TGTGCCAGCAGCGTAGACCCCGGGACTAGGGTGTACGAGCAGTACTTC.

This sequence joins TRBV27 and TRBJ2-1; 11 bases are a match to TRBD2. CDR3 length: 14 amino acids. Trimming cost V 6 bases and J 8 bases; bases outside gene matches: 6. Germline loops: CDR1 MNHEY, CDR2 SMNVEV (reference sequence). The CDR3 DNA reads TGTGCCAGCAGCCGGCCGGGACTAGCGGATGAGCAGTTCTTC. It yields the protein CASSRPGLADEQFF.

The chain uses TRBV19 and TRBJ2-1, with 10 bases aligning to TRBD2. The germline V gene has CDR1 LNHDA and CDR2 SQIVND (reference sequence). With 4 bases clipped from V and 14 bases from J, the junction kept 8 bases outside the gene matches. The CDR3 runs to 13 residues. The CDR3 DNA follows: TGTGCCAGTAGTACGCCGGGACTAGCGCGAAAGTTCTTC. Protein sequence: CASSTPGLARKFF.

This clone was detected only a few times. The chain has TRBV18 and TRBJ2-7, with TRBD2 matching 9 bases. The junction had 2 bases not matched to a gene; V was cut back by 5 bases and J by 6 bases. The CDR3 covers 12 residues. CDR1 KGHSH and CDR2 LQKENI come from the germline V gene. CDR3 sequence reads: CASSWREGEQYF. CDR3 coding DNA: TGTGCCAGCTCATGGCGGGAGGGCGAGCAGTACTTC.